This T cell receptor (beta chain) was obtained from a study of CD8 T cells in Susac syndrome (dated by TCRdb to between 2018 and 2021). Regarding the research as a whole: The study used repertoire sequencing to test whether antigen drove CD8+ T cell activation and differentiation in Susac syndrome. Clonality of the CD8+ T cell repertoire was compared between about a dozen healthy donors, around 14 Susac syndrome patients and roughly 16 multiple sclerosis patients. Here is what the overall study found, with its caveats: The study acknowledged that relatively few individuals were included in the TCR sequencing and HLA analysis.

CDR1 MNHEY and CDR2 SVGAGI were looked up in the germline V gene. From the cysteine through the phenylalanine, the CDR3 covers 13 amino acids. The CDR3 DNA has 39 bases and is translated from base 1. The junction carries 8 bases between V and J, which are trimmed by 5 bases and 4 bases respectively. Peripheral blood CD8+ and CD4+ T cells from healthy donors, Susac syndrome patients and multiple sclerosis patients were profiled by high-throughput TCR beta sequencing. The multiple sclerosis controls were treatment-naive patients who had stable or active relapsing-remitting disease and met the revised McDonald criteria. Bulk CD8+ and CD4+ T cells were purified magnetically by negative isolation, whereas CD8+ TEMRA cells were enriched by FACS. Blood was collected in EDTA tubes and processed within 24 hours, with PBMCs isolated through density gradient centrifugation. PBMCs destined for TCR sequencing were cryopreserved in liquid nitrogen and later thawed in a 37 °C water bath. A purity of at least 90% was achieved for sorted or isolated CD4+, CD8+ and CD8+ TEMRA cells.

RNA was extracted using the RNeasy kit, and about 0.45 to 1 ug of the RNA was reverse transcribed with random hexamers. The immunoSEQ multiplex PCR assay, which covers 54 Vbeta and 13 Jbeta segments, was used to amplify TCR beta CDR3 regions. PCR amplification bias was corrected using a synthetic template baseline for primer optimization and computational correction. In the source study's methods: Only productive sequences were kept, with reads annotated to V, D and J genes according to IMGT and analyzed in immunoSEQ Analyzer. Clonality was computed as one minus Shannon entropy normalized by log2 of the number of productive unique sequences. Public and private clones were assessed among the 100 most prevalent clones of each patient and control. A clone was defined as Susac-specific if it was absent from the healthy and MS cohorts, from approximately 980 published viral clones and from other ImmuneACCESS disease sequences. TCRdb reprocessing: public reads trimmed at Q25 with fastp, clones called with MiXCR, in-frame beta chains kept. Each entry merges the rows of one CDR3 protein and shows their most common DNA and genes. For this entry, the V and J calls and clone size follow TCRdb and not the study's own pipeline. The sample table contains some 400,000 distinct CDR3 sequences; only one count was recorded for approximately 85% of them. Jointly, the top ten make up about 0.12% of the sample.

Regarding this clonotype: Its antigen is currently not known. No base-level quality is on record; no much larger clone is a single base apart.

The clonotype originates from a human donor with multiple sclerosis. The chain couples TRBV6-5 to TRBJ2-2; matching of 5 bases hints at TRBD1 as the D gene. The sample was CD8+ T cells from PBMCs. The CDR3 amino acid sequence is: CASSPDSTGELFF. The sequenced DNA is TGTGCCAGCAGTCCAGACAGCACCGGGGAGCTGTTTTTT.